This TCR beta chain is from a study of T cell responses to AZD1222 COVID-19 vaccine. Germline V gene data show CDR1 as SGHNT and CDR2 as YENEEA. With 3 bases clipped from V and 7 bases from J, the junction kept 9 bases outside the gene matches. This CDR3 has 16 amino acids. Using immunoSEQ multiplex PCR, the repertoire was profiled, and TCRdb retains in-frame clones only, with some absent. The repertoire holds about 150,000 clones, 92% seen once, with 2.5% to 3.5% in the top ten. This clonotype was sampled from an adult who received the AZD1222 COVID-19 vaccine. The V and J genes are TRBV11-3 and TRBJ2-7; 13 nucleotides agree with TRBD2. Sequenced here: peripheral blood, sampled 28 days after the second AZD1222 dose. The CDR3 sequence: CASSFKWTSGGGEQYF. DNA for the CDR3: TGTGCCAGCAGCTTTAAATGGACTAGCGGGGGAGGGGAGCAGTACTTC.